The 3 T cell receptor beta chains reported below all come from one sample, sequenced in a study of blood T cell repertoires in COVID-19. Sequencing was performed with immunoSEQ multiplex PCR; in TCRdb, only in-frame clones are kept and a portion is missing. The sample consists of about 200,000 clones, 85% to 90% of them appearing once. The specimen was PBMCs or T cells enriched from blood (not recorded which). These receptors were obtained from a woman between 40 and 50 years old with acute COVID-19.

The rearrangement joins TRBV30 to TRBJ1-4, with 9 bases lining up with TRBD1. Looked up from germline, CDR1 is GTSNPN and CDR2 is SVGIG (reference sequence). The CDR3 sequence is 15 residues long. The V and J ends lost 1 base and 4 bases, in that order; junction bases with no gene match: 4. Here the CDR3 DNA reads TGTGCCTGGAGTGCCCCGGGACAGGGTAATGAAAAACTGTTTTTT. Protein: CAWSAPGQGNEKLFF. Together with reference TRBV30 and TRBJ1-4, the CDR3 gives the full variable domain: SQTIHQWPATLVQPVGSPLSLECTVEGTSNPNLYWYRQAAGRGLQLLFYSVGIGQISSEVPQNLSASRPQDRQFILSSKKLLLSDSGFYLCAWSAPGQGNEKLFFGSGTQLSVL.

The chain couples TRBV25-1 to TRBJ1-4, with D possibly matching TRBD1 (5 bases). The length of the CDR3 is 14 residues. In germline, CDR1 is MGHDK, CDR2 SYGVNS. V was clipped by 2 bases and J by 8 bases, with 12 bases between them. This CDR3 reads CASSEQGVGEKLFF. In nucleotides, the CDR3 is TGTGCCAGCAGTGAACAGGGCGTGGGGGAAAAACTGTTTTTT.

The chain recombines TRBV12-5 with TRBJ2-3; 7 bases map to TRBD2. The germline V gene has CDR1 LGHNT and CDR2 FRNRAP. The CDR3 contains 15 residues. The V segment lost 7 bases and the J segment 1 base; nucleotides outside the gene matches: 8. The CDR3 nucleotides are TGTGCTAGTGCCGACGGGAGGTCGGGCACAGATACGCAGTATTTT. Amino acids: CASADGRSGTDTQYF.